What follows are 15 T cell receptor beta chains derived from one specimen sequenced in a study of T cells in Graves' hyperthyroidism and ophthalmopathy. RNA transcripts gave rise to amplified TCR beta CDR3 regions. Researchers ran a first-round RT-PCR on the TCR CDR3 using the HTBI primer set. TCRdb fed the multiplex PCR reads into MiXCR, producing one record per CDR3 protein. The sample carries roughly 740,000 distinct CDR3 sequences, less than 20% recorded once. What was sequenced was blood. All receptors come from a man between 18 and 29 years old with Graves' hyperthyroidism.

The chain combines TRBV5-1 with TRBJ2-5, with 12 bases that match TRBD1. Germline assignment: CDR1 SGHRS and CDR2 YFSETQ. The ends lost 3 bases at V and 0 bases at J; junction bases unmatched: 3. The CDR3 runs 16 residues. The CDR3 nucleotides read TGCGCCAGCAGCTCCGGGACAGGGGGCTACCAAGAGACCCAGTACTTC. Amino acid sequence: CASSSGTGGYQETQYF.

This clonotype was picked up many times. The chain joins TRBV7-2 to TRBJ2-5; 8 positions match TRBD1. The germline V gene encodes CDR1 SGHTA and CDR2 FQGNSA. Trimming took 3 bases from V and 4 from J; bases not matched to a gene: 10. The CDR3 covers 16 residues. CDR3 coding DNA: TGTGCCAGCAGCTTCTTACTCGGACAGGGAGGAGAGACCCAGTACTTC. Translated, it gives CASSFLLGQGGETQYF. Based on the CDR3 plus reference TRBV7-2 and TRBJ2-5, the full variable domain is GAGVSQSPSNKVTEKGKDVELRCDPISGHTALYWYRQSLGQGLEFLIYFQGNSAPDKSGLPSDRFSAERTGGSVSTLTIQRTQQEDSAVYLCASSFLLGQGGETQYFGPGTRLLVL.

This clonotype was seen at least ten times. This chain uses TRBV3-1 with TRBJ1-5, with D tentatively TRBD1 (5 bases). CDR1 LGHDT and CDR2 YNNKEL come from the germline V gene (reference sequence). This CDR3 spans 18 amino acids. Deletions cut 2 bases from V and 4 bases from J, with 21 bases between. The CDR3 sequence: CASSQNFPGTGRNQPQHF. DNA for the CDR3: TGTGCCAGCAGCCAAAATTTTCCCGGGACGGGGCGTAATCAGCCCCAGCATTTT.

The chain has TRBV20-1 and TRBJ2-5; D is possibly TRBD2 (6 bases). Germline V lookup: CDR1 DFQATT, CDR2 SNEGSKA (reference sequence). CDR3 length: 12 amino acids. Trimming left V 0 bases short and J 7 bases short, with 9 bases between. DNA of the CDR3: TGCAGTGCTAGAGAGGGGGGTGGGACCCAGTACTTC. This translates into CSAREGGGTQYF.

The sample holds many counts of this clonotype. The rearrangement links TRBV6-1 to TRBJ1-2, with 7 bases matching TRBD1. The CDR3 has 13 residues. Germline CDR1 and CDR2: MNHNS and SASEGT. Unmatched junction bases numbered 8, after V lost 8 bases and J lost 5 bases. The CDR3 DNA reads as TGTGCCAGCGAGCCGGGGACAGCATATGGCTACACCTTC. Translation gives CASEPGTAYGYTF.

In its sample, this clonotype was seen many times. The chain combines TRBV12-3 or TRBV12-4 with TRBJ1-5, with unresolved D. The CDR3 has 14 residues. Trimming shortened V by 5 bases and J by 1 base, and 9 bases separated the two germline ends. CDR3 DNA sequence: TGTGCCAGCAGTGGAAGGATGAGCAATCAGCCCCAGCATTTT. Residues: CASSGRMSNQPQHF.

This clonotype appeared many times. The genes are TRBV18 and TRBJ2-7, with D possibly being TRBD1 (5 bases). The CDR3 loop spans 13 amino acids. V was clipped by 3 bases and J by 7 bases, with 13 bases between them. From germline, CDR1 is KGHSH and CDR2 LQKENI. CDR3 sequence reads: CASSPIGAREQYF. The CDR3 DNA reads as TGTGCCAGCTCACCTATAGGGGCCAGGGAGCAGTACTTC. Filled out from reference TRBV18 and TRBJ2-7, the complete variable domain reads NAGVMQNPRHLVRRRGQEARLRCSPMKGHSHVYWYRQLPEEGLKFMVYLQKENIIDESGMPKERFSAEFPKEGPSILRIQQVVRGDSAAYFCASSPIGAREQYFGPGTRLTVT.

This clonotype was counted ten times or more. The chain couples TRBV2 to TRBJ2-1, with TRBD1 identical over 8 bases. The length of the CDR3 is 17 residues. CDR1 SNHLY and CDR2 FYNNEI come from the germline V gene. The ends lost 2 bases at V and 5 bases at J; junction bases unmatched: 11. CDR3 region: CASSETTGVGLNNEQFF. As DNA, the CDR3 is TGTGCCAGCAGTGAAACGACAGGGGTAGGACTCAACAATGAGCAGTTCTTC.

This chain links TRBV6-1 with TRBJ2-7; D possibly corresponds to TRBD1 (5 bases). The V and J ends lost 4 bases and 2 bases respectively, with 9 bases between them. The CDR3 sequence is 13 residues long. CDR1 MNHNS and CDR2 SASEGT come from the germline V gene. CDR3 bases: TGTGCCAGCAGTGGACAGTTTCCCTACGAGCAGTACTTC. The encoded protein is CASSGQFPYEQYF.

J is TRBJ2-5 and V is TRBV28; possibly TRBD1 or TRBD2 for D (6 bases each). This CDR3 comprises 15 residues. The germline V gene encodes CDR1 MDHEN and CDR2 SYDVKM. The V end lost 5 bases, the J end lost 5 bases, and 18 bases lay between the germline ends. CDR3 in DNA: TGTGCCAGCAGTCCAAGTACGGGGGCTGGGGAGACCCAGTACTTC. This translates into CASSPSTGAGETQYF.

There are many counts of this clonotype. J is TRBJ2-3 and V is TRBV12-3 or TRBV12-4, with 7 bases aligning to TRBD2. J lost 2 bases, V lost 5 bases, and 4 bases had no gene match. The CDR3 covers 14 residues. The CDR3 sequence is CASSQRGPTDTQYF. CDR3 nucleotides: TGTGCCAGCAGTCAGCGGGGCCCCACAGATACGCAGTATTTT.

This clonotype was detected many times. The V and J genes are TRBV28 and TRBJ1-2, with a possible D match to TRBD1 (6 bases). The CDR3 runs 11 residues. Per germline, CDR1 MDHEN and CDR2 SYDVKM. The V gene lost 4 bases and the J gene lost 13 bases, with 13 bases spanning the gap. The CDR3 nucleotides read TGTGCCAGCAGTTCCTTCCAGGGGTGCACCTTC. This sequence encodes CASSSFQGCTF.

The chain couples TRBV20-1 to TRBJ2-2; TRBD1 aligns across 7 bases. In germline, CDR1 is DFQATT, CDR2 SNEGSKA (reference sequence). The length of the CDR3 is 15 residues. Losses at the gene ends were 0 bases for V and 4 bases for J; bases not matched to a gene: 5. The CDR3 coding sequence is TGCAGTGCTAGAGATCGACAGGGTCTCACCGGGGAGCTGTTTTTT. Amino acids: CSARDRQGLTGELFF.

This clonotype was counted only a few times. The chain recombines TRBV6-6 with TRBJ1-6, with 9 bases matching TRBD1. The CDR3 is 17 residues long. J gave up 6 bases and V 0 bases, and 6 bases lay outside the gene matches. Germline V gene lookup returns CDR1 MNHNY and CDR2 SVGAGI (reference sequence). The CDR3 DNA reads TGTGCCAGCAGTTACTCGATTGGGACAGGGATTAATTCACCCCTCCACTTT. It specifies CASSYSIGTGINSPLHF.

This clonotype came up many times. This chain joins TRBV20-1 and TRBJ1-6; the D is unclear. There are 12 residues in the CDR3. Germline V lookup: CDR1 DFQATT, CDR2 SNEGSKA (reference sequence). V shed 3 bases and J shed 7 bases, with 7 bases lying between them. CDR3 amino acids: CSASRQNSPLHF. For the CDR3, the DNA is TGCAGTGCTAGTCGGCAGAATTCACCCCTCCACTTT.